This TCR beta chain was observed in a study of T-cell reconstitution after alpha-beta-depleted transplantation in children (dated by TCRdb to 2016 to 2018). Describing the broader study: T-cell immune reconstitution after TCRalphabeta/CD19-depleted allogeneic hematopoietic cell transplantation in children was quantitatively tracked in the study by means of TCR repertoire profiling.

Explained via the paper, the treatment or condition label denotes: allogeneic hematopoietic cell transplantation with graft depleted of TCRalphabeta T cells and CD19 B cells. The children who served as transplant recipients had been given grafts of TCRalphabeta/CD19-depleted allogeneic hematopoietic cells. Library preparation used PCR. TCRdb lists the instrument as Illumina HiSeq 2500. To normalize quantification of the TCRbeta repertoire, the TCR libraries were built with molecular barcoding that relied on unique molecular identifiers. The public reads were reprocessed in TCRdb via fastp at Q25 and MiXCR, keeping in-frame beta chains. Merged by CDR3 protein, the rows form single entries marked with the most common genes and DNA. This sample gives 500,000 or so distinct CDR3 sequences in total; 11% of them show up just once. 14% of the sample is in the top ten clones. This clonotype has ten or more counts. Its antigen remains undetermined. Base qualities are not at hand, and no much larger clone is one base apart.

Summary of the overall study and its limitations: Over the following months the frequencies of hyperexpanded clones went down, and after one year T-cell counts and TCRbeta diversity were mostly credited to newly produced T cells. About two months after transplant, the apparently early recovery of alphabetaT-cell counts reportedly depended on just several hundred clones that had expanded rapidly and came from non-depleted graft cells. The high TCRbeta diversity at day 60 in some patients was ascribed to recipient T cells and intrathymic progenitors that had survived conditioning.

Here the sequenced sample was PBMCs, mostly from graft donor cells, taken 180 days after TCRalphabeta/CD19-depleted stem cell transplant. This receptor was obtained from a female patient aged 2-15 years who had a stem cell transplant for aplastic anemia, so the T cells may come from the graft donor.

The DNA reads TGTGCCAGCAGTAAAAGACAGCCTGGCGAGCAGTACGTC. Its translation reads: CASSKRQPGEQYV. Recombination linked TRBV12-3 or TRBV12-4 to TRBJ2-7; TRBD1 is perhaps the D gene, given 5 matching bases. V is cut by 5 bases and J by 6 bases, and the space between the germline ends is 14 bases. From the cysteine up to the valine, the CDR3 has a length of 13 residues. Of the read, only the CDR3 DNA is kept; its 39 bases are in frame from base 1.